This T cell receptor (beta chain) appears in the sequencing data of a study of blood T cell repertoires in COVID-19. The table came from immunoSEQ multiplex PCR; TCRdb's copy has only in-frame clones and leaves some out. Among approximately 250,000 clones listed, around 88% were seen once. What was sequenced was PBMCs or T cells enriched from blood (not recorded which). This receptor was taken from a woman aged 25-40 years who had recovered from COVID-19.

The CDR3 nucleotides read TGTGCCAGCAGCGTAGCTCCGCTATACAATGAGCAGTTCTTC. Its protein is CASSVAPLYNEQFF. The V call is TRBV9, the J call TRBJ2-1; D gene unclear. Germline CDR1 is SGDLS and CDR2 is YYNGEE. Trimming left V 0 bases short and J 4 bases short, with 8 bases between. This CDR3 spans 14 amino acids.